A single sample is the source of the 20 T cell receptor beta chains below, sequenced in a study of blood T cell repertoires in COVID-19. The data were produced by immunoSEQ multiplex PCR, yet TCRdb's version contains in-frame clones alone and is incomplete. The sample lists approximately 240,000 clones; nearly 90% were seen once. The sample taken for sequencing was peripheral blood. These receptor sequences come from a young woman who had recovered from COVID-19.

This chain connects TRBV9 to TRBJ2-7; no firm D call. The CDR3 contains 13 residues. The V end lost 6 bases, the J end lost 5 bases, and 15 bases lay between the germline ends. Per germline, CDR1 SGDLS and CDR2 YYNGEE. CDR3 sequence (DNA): TGTGCCAGCACCCCCGGGTCACCTAACGAGCAGTACTTC. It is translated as CASTPGSPNEQYF.

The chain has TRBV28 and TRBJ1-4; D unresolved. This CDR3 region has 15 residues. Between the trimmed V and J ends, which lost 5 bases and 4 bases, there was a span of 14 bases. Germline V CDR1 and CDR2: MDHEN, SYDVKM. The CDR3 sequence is CASSPLGGNNEKLFF. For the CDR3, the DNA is TGTGCCAGCAGTCCCCTGGGAGGGAATAATGAAAAACTGTTTTTT.

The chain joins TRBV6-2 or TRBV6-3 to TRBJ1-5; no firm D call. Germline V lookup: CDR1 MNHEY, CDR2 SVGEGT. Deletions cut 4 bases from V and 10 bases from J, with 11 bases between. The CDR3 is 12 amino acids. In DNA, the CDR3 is TGTGCCAGCAGTTGGGCCCTTTATCCCCAGCATTTT. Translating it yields CASSWALYPQHF.

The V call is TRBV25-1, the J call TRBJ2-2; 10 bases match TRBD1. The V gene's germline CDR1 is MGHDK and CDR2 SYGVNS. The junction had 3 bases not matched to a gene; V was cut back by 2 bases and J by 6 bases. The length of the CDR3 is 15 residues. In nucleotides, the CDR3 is TGTGCCAGCAGTGAACGAGGACAGGGGGCCGGGGAGCTGTTTTTT. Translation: CASSERGQGAGELFF.

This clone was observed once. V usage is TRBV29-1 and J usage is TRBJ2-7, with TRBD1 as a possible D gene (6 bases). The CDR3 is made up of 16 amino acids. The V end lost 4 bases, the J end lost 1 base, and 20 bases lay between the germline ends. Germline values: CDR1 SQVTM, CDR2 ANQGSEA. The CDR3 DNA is TGCAGCGTTGCCGGTTCGCGAACAGGGTTTTCCTACGAGCAGTACTTC. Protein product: CSVAGSRTGFSYEQYF.

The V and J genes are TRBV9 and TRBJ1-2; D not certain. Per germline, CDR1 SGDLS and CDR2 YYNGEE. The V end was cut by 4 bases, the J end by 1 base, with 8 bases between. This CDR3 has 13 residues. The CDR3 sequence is CASSPDFNYGYTF. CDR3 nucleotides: TGTGCCAGCAGCCCGGACTTTAACTATGGCTACACCTTC. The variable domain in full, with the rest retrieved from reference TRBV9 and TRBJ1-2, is DSGVTQTPKHLITATGQRVTLRCSPRSGDLSVYWYQQSLDQGLQFLIQYYNGEERAKGNILERFSAQQFPDLHSELNLSSLELGDSALYFCASSPDFNYGYTFGSGTRLTVV.

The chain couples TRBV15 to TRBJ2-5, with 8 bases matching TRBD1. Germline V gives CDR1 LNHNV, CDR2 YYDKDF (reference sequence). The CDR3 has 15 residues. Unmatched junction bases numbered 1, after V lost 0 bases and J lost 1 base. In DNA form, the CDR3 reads TGTGCCACCAGCAGAGAAACAGGGGGCCAAGAGACCCAGTACTTC. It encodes CATSRETGGQETQYF.

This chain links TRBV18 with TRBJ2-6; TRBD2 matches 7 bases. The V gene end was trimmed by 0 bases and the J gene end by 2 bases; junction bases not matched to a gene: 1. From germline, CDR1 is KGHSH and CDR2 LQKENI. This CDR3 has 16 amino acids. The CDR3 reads CASSPPGGTGANVLTF. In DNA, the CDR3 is TGTGCCAGCTCACCACCGGGAGGGACTGGGGCCAACGTCCTGACTTTC.

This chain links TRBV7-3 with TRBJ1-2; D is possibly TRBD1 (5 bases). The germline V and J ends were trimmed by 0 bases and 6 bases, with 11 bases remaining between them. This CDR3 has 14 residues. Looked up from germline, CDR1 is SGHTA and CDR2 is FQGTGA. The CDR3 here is CASSLTSAGNGYTF. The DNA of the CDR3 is TGTGCCAGCAGCTTAACGTCGGCAGGGAATGGCTACACCTTC.

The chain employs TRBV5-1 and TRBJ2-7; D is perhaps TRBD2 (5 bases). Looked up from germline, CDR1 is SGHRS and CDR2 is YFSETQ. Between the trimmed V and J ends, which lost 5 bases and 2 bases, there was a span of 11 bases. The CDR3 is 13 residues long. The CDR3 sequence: CASRSGIPYEQYF. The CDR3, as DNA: TGCGCCAGCAGATCCGGGATCCCCTACGAGCAGTACTTC.

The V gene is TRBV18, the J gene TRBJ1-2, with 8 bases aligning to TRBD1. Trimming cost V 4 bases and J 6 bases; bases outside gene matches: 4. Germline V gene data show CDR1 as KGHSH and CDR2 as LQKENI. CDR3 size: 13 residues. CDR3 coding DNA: TGTGCCAGCTCACGGGACAGGTCAAATGGCTACACCTTC. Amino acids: CASSRDRSNGYTF.

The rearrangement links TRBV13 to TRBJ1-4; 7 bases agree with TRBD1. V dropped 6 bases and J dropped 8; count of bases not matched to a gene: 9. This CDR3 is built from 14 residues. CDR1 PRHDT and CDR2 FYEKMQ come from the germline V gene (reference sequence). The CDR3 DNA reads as TGTGCCAGCAGTCACGGACAGGACGGAGAAAAACTGTTTTTT. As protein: CASSHGQDGEKLFF.

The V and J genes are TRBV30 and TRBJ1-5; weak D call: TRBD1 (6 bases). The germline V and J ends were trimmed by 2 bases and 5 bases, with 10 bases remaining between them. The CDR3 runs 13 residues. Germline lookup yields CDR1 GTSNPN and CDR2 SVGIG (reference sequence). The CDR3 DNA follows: TGTGCCTGGAGTAAACAGGGCTATCAGCCCCAGCATTTT. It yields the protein CAWSKQGYQPQHF.

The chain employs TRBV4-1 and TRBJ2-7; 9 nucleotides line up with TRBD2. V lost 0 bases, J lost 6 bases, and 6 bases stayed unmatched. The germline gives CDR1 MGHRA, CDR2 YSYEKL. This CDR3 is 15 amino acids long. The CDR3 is CASSQETGTSREQYF. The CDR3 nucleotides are TGCGCCAGCAGCCAAGAGACCGGGACTAGCCGCGAGCAGTACTTC.

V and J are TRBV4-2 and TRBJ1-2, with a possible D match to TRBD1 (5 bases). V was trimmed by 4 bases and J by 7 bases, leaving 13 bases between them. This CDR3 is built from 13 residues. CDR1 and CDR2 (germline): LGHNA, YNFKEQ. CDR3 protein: CASSLKQGPGYTF. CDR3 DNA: TGTGCCAGCAGCCTTAAGCAGGGCCCTGGCTACACCTTC.

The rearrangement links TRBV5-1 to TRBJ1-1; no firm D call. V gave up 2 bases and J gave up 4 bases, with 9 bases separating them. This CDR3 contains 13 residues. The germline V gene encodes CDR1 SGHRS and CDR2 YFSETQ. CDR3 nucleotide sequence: TGCGCCAGCAGCTTTTTAAGCCCCACTGAAGCTTTCTTT. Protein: CASSFLSPTEAFF.

The CDR3 coding sequence is TGTGCCAGCAGCTTGGGCCAGGGGGGCTACGAGCAGTACTTC. This codes for CASSLGQGGYEQYF. This chain connects TRBV5-4 to TRBJ2-7; a weak D match, TRBD1 (7 bases). V dropped 0 bases and J dropped 3 bases, with 10 bases sitting between them. The CDR3 length is 14 residues. CDR1 is SGHNT and CDR2 is YYREEE in the germline V gene (reference sequence).

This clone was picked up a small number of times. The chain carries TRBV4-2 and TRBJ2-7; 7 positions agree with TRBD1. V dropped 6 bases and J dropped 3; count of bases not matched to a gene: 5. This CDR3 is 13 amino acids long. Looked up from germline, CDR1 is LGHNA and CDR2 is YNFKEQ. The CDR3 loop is CASRPAGGYEQYF. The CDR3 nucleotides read TGTGCCAGCAGACCCGCAGGGGGCTACGAGCAGTACTTC.

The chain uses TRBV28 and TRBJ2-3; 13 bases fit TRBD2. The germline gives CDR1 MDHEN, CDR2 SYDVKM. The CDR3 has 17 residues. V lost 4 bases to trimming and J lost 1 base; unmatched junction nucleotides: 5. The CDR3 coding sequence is TGTGCCAGCAGTTACTGGACTAGCGGGAGAGGCACAGATACGCAGTATTTT. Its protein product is CASSYWTSGRGTDTQYF.

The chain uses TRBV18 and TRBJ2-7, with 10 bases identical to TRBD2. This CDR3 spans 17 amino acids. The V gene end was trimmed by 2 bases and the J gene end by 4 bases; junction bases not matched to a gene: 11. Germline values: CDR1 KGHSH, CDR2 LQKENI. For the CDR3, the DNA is TGTGCCAGCTCACCAGACGGTTTGTTACTAGCGGGGTACGAGCAGTACTTC. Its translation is CASSPDGLLLAGYEQYF.